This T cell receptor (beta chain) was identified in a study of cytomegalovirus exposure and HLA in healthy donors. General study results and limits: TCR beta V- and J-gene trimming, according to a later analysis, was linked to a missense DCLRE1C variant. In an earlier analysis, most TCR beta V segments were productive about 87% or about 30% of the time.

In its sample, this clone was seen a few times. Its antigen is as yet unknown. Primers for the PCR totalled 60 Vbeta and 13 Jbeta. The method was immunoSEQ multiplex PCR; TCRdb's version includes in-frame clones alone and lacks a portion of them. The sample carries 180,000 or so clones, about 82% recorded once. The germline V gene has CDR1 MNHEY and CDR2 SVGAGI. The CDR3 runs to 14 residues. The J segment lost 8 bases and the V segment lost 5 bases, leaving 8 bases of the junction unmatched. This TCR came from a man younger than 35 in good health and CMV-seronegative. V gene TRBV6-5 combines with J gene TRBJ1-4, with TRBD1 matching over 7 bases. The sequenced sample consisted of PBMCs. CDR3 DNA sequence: TGTGCCAGCAGTGTAGGGACAGAGGGGGAAAAACTGTTTTTT. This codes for CASSVGTEGEKLFF.